This T cell receptor (beta chain) was documented in a study of CD4 and CD8 cells across lung adenocarcinoma regions. There are 14 residues in the CDR3. The V gene's germline CDR1 is WSHSY and CDR2 SAAADI. Donors had localized lung adenocarcinoma, a non-small cell lung cancer. MiXCR, run by TCRdb on the PCR reads, gives a single entry per CDR3 protein. Seen here are about 19,000 distinct CDR3 sequences, 46% observed once, and the top ten hold 15% to 20%. The sequenced sample consisted of CD4+ T cells from the margin of a lung tumor. This clonotype was sampled from a male donor with lung adenocarcinoma. The CD4 and CD8 labels of this study may be unreliable. The chain couples TRBV10-2 to TRBJ2-1; a possible D gene is TRBD2 (5 bases). Judging by the DNA end, TRBJ2-5 fits better; the J call may be wrong. CDR3 nucleotide sequence: TGCGCCAGCAGTGAGCCCGGACTGGTGGAGACCCAGTACTTC. It specifies CASSEPGLVETQYF.